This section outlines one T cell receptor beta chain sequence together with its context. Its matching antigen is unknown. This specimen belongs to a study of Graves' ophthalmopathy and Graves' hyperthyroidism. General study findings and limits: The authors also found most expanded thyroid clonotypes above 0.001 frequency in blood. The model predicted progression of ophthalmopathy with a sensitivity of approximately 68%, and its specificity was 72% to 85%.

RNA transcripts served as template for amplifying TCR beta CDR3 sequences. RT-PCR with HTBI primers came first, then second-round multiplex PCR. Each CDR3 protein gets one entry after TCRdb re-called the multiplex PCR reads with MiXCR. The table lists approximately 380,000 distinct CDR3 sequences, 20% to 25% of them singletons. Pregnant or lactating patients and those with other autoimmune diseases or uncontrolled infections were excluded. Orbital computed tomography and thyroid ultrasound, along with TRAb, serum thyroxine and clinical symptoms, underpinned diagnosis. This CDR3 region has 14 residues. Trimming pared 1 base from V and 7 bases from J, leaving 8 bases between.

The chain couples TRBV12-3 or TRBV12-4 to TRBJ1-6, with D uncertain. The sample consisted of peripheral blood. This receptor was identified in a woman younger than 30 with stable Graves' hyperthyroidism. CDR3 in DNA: TGTGCCAGCAGTTTAGGTTTCAAGAATTCACCCCTCCACTTT. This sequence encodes CASSLGFKNSPLHF.